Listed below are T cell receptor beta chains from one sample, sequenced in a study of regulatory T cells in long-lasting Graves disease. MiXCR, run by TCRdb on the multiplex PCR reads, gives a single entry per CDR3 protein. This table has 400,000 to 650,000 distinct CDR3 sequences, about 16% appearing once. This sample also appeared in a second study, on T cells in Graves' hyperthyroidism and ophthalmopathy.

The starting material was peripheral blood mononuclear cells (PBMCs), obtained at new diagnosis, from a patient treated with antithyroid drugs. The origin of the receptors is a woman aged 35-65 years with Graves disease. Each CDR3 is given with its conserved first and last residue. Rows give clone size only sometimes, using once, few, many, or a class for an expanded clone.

CDR3 protein: CARQGAGGPYEQFF
V gene: TRBV2
clone size: many
J gene: TRBJ2-1

CDR3 protein: CASSLSRGKNTEAFF
V gene: TRBV7-3
clone size: -
J gene: TRBJ1-1

CDR3 protein: CASIGGNSYNEQFF
V gene: TRBV19
clone size: few
J gene: TRBJ2-1

CDR3 protein: CARTGKGSYNSPLHF
V gene: TRBV2
clone size: many
J gene: TRBJ1-6

CDR3 protein: CASSVASAGPSDTQYF
V gene: TRBV9
clone size: many
J gene: TRBJ2-3

CDR3 protein: CAWHMDSGNTIYF
V gene: TRBV30
clone size: few
J gene: TRBJ1-3

CDR3 protein: CASRAVQGYTF
V gene: TRBV12-3/TRBV12-4
clone size: -
J gene: TRBJ1-2

CDR3 protein: CASSAGTSGINEQFF
V gene: TRBV6-2/TRBV6-3
clone size: -
J gene: TRBJ2-1

CDR3 protein: CASSLGGGSWAEAFF
V gene: TRBV11-2
clone size: many
J gene: TRBJ1-1

CDR3 protein: CATSDPGQGGYF
V gene: TRBV24-1
clone size: few
J gene: TRBJ2-4

CDR3 protein: CASSEAGHEAFF
V gene: TRBV6-2/TRBV6-3
clone size: many
J gene: TRBJ1-1

CDR3 protein: CAITQSSGNTIYF
V gene: TRBV10-3
clone size: few
J gene: TRBJ1-3

CDR3 protein: CASSTPPAPEAFF
V gene: TRBV3-1
clone size: many
J gene: TRBJ1-1

CDR3 protein: CASSSTGLNTEAFF
V gene: TRBV18
clone size: many
J gene: TRBJ1-1

CDR3 protein: CASSRWRDPVYEQYF
V gene: TRBV11-3
clone size: many
J gene: TRBJ2-7

CDR3 protein: CSADRLAGYQETQYF
V gene: TRBV29-1
clone size: many
J gene: TRBJ2-5

CDR3 protein: CASERDTEAFF
V gene: TRBV2
clone size: many
J gene: TRBJ1-1

CDR3 protein: CASSDPGGRWQPQHF
V gene: TRBV6-1
clone size: few
J gene: TRBJ1-5

CDR3 protein: CASRDPGFNTEAFF
V gene: TRBV12-3/TRBV12-4
clone size: many
J gene: TRBJ1-1

CDR3 protein: CASSSGLALAKNIQYF
V gene: TRBV18
clone size: -
J gene: TRBJ2-4

CDR3 protein: CASSFAGAGDTQYF
V gene: TRBV12-3/TRBV12-4
clone size: many
J gene: TRBJ2-3

CDR3 protein: CASSLEPGTGAYEQYF
V gene: TRBV5-1
clone size: many
J gene: TRBJ2-7

CDR3 protein: CASSIKGGGHYTDTQYF
V gene: TRBV7-3
clone size: many
J gene: TRBJ2-3

CDR3 protein: CASSYSWGETQYF
V gene: TRBV6-9
clone size: many
J gene: TRBJ2-5